The sequence of this T cell receptor beta chain was determined in a study of T cells after yellow fever vaccination. Turning to the study itself: The fractions with low cell numbers were processed using SMART-Seq v4 Ultra Low Input. Regarding the study as a whole: Although most clonotypes did not, a small share appeared in both CD4 and CD8 compartments.

The CDR3 runs 16 residues. Germline V gives CDR1 SGHRS, CDR2 YFSETQ. V shed 4 bases and J 7 bases; nucleotides not matched to a gene: 13. TCR cDNA, made by 5'RACE template switching, carried an added universal primer site and UMIs. TCRdb re-called the 5' RACE reads with MiXCR, one entry per CDR3 protein. This sample has fewer than 100,000 distinct CDR3 sequences, with roughly 9% found just once. The chain couples TRBV5-1 to TRBJ1-5; 8 nucleotides line up with TRBD1. The receptor was derived from a man between 18 and 35 years old who received the YFV17D yellow fever vaccine. Material: CD8+ T cells not binding an NS4B(214-222) dextramer, sorted from PBMCs, obtained approximately 15 days after the first yellow fever vaccination. CDR3: CASSLPAPGGGQPQHF. In DNA, the CDR3 is TGCGCCAGCAGCCTGCCGGCCCCAGGGGGCGGGCAGCCCCAGCATTTT.